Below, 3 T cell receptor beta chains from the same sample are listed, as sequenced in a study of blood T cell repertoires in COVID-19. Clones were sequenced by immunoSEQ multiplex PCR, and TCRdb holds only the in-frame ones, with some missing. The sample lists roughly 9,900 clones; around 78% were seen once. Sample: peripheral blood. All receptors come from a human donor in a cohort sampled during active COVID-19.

The CDR3: CAWSVAGQGFGGYTF. The DNA for the CDR3 is TGTGCCTGGAGTGTAGCCGGGCAGGGCTTTGGGGGCTACACCTTC. The V gene is TRBV30, the J gene TRBJ1-2; TRBD1 is a possible D gene (5 bases). Germline V gene data show CDR1 as GTSNPN and CDR2 as SVGIG (reference sequence). The CDR3 spans 15 residues. V lost 0 bases and J 8 bases, leaving 19 bases between the germline ends. The whole variable domain, filled in from reference TRBV30 and TRBJ1-2, reads SQTIHQWPATLVQPVGSPLSLECTVEGTSNPNLYWYRQAAGRGLQLLFYSVGIGQISSEVPQNLSASRPQDRQFILSSKKLLLSDSGFYLCAWSVAGQGFGGYTFGSGTRLTVV.

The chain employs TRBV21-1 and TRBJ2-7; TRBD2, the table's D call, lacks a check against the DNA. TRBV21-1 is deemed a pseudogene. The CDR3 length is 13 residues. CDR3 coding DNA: TGTGCCAGCAGCTTCTCACTAGTCCACGAGCAGTACTTC. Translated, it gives CASSFSLVHEQYF.

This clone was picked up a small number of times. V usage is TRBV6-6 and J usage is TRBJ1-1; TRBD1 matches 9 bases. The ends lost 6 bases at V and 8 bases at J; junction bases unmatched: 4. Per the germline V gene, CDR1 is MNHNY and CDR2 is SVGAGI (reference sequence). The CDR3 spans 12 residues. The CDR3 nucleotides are TGTGCCAGCAGCCGGGACAGGGAAGAAGCTTTCTTT. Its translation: CASSRDREEAFF.